The following is a T cell receptor beta chain sequence with its context. Source study methods: Counts of nucleated cells, estimated from reference gene primer amplification, were obtained. Here immunoSEQ multiplex PCR was the method, and the copy in TCRdb shows in-frame clones only, minus some. Clonal size and the V and J genes are those of that table, whereas D and trimming came from the DNA. This table has 200,000 to 300,000 clones, around 82% appearing once. The J segment lost 3 bases and the V segment lost 4 bases, leaving 5 bases of the junction unmatched. Germline lookup yields CDR1 SGHVS and CDR2 FQNEAQ. The CDR3 runs to 14 residues. This sample was included in a study of blood T cell repertoires in COVID-19. About the research overall: Italy, Spain and the United States were the sources of the convalescent and acute COVID-19 samples. In each case, the material was cDNA or gDNA derived from T cells, B-cell-depleted T cells, or PBMCs.

The sequencing input was peripheral blood. The rearrangement uses TRBV7-8 and TRBJ2-7, with 8 bases identical to TRBD1. This sequence originates from a human donor in a cohort sampled during active COVID-19. CDR3 sequence (DNA): TGTGCCAGCAGCTCGCGACAGGGGAACTACGAGCAGTACTTC. Its protein is CASSSRQGNYEQYF. The complete variable domain, with remaining parts taken from reference TRBV7-8 and TRBJ2-7, reads GAGVSQSPRYKVAKRGQDVALRCDPISGHVSLFWYQQALGQGPEFLTYFQNEAQLDKSGLPSDRFFAERPEGSVSTLKIQRTQQEDSAVYLCASSSRQGNYEQYFGPGTRLTVT.